This section outlines one TCR beta chain sequence together with its context. Clones were read by immunoSEQ multiplex PCR, and TCRdb kept only the in-frame ones, dropping some. The table has 70,000 to 85,000 clones, almost 85% seen once. This record comes from a study of blood T cell repertoires in COVID-19. About the research overall: The study drew acute and convalescent COVID-19 samples from the United States, Italy and Spain.

Per the germline V gene, CDR1 is MGHDK and CDR2 is SYGVNS. The CDR3 spans 12 residues. Trimming took 3 bases from V and 2 from J, leaving 5 bases between them. The source is a man older than 75 with acute or convalescent COVID-19. The gene calls are TRBV25-1 and TRBJ2-7; D is unclear. Sequencing used peripheral blood. DNA for the CDR3: TGTGCCAGCAGTGAGTCCACCTACGAGCAGTACTTC. Residues: CASSESTYEQYF.